This passage covers 2 T cell receptor beta chains from one sample sequenced in a study of lymphopenia after photon versus proton radiotherapy. Measured with immunoSEQ multiplex PCR; TCRdb has only the in-frame clones, and not every one. The data contain more than 25,000 clones, roughly 90% of them seen just once; the ten biggest clones take up approximately 7.3%. This specimen was peripheral blood, taken from a patient treated with photon-based radiotherapy. The receptors were gathered from a woman between 50 and 59 years old with pancreatic cancer.

The genes are TRBV7-9 and TRBJ2-7; D might be TRBD1 (5 bases). CDR1 SEHNR and CDR2 FQNEAQ come from the germline V gene (reference sequence). The V end lost 1 base, the J end lost 0 bases, and 10 bases lay between the germline ends. The CDR3 contains 15 residues. CDR3 DNA sequence: TGTGCCAGCAGCTTAGTTGCTGGGGCCTCCTACGAGCAGTACTTC. Translated, it gives CASSLVAGASYEQYF.

The chain carries TRBV15 and TRBJ2-3; 8 bases fit TRBD2. The CDR3 contains 19 residues. V dropped 3 bases and J dropped 4; count of bases not matched to a gene: 18. Per germline, CDR1 LNHNV and CDR2 YYDKDF (reference sequence). CDR3 region: CATSSVGARREGLADTQYF. CDR3 bases: TGTGCCACCAGCAGCGTGGGGGCGCGACGGGAGGGCCTCGCAGATACGCAGTATTTT.